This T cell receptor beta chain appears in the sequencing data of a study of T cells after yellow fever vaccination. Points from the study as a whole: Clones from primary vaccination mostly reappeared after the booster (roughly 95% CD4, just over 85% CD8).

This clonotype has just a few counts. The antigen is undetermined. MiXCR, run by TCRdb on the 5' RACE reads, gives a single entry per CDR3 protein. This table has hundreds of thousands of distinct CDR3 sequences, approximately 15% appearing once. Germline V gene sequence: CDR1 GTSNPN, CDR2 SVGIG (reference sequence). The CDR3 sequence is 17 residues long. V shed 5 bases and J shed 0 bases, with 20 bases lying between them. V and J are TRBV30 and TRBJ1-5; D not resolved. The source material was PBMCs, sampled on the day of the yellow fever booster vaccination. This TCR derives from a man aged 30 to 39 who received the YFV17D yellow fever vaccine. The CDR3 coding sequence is TGTGCCTGGTGTGGCAGGCCTATGACAAATAGCAATCAGCCCCAGCATTTT. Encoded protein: CAWCGRPMTNSNQPQHF.